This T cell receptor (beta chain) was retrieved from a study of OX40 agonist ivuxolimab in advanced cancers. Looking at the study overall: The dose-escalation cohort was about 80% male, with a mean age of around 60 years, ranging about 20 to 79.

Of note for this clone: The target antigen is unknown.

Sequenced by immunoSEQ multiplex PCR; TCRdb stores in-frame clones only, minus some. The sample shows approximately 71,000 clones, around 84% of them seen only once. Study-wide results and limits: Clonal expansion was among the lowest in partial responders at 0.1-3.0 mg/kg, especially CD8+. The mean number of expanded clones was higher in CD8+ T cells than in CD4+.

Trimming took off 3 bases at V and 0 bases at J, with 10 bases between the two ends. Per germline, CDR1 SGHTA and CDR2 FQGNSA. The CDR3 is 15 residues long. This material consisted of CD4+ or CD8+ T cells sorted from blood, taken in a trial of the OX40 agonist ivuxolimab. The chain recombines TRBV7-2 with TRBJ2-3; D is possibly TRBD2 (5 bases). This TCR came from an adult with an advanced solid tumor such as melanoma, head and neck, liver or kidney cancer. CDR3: CASSFAGQSTDTQYF. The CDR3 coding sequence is TGTGCCAGCAGCTTCGCGGGTCAAAGCACAGATACGCAGTATTTT.